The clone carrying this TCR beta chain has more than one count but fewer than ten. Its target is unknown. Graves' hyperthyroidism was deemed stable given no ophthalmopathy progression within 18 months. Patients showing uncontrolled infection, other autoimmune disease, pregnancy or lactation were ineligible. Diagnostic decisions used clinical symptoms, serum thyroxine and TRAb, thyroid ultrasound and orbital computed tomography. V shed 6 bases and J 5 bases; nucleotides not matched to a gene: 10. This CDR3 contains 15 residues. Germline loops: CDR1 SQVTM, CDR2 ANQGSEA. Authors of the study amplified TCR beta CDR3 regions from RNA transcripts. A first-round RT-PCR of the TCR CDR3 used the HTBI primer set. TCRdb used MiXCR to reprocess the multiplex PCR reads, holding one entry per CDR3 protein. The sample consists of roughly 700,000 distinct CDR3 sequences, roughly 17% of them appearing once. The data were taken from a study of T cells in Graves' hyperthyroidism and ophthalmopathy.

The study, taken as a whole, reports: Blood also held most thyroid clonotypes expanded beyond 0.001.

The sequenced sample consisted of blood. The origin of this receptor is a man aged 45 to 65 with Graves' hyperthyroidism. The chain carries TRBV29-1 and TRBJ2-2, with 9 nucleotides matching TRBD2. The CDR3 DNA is TGCAGCGTAGGAGTAGCGGGAGTTGGGACCGGGGAGCTGTTTTTT. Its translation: CSVGVAGVGTGELFF.